Below, one T cell receptor beta chain is given with its context. This sample was included in a study of blood T cell repertoires in COVID-19. The assay was immunoSEQ multiplex PCR, and TCRdb's table has in-frame clones only and misses some. The table records 200,000 to 250,000 clones, 70% to 90% of them present only once. CDR1 and CDR2 (germline): LNHDA, SQIVND (reference sequence). Unmatched junction bases numbered 4, after V lost 6 bases and J lost 1 base. The CDR3 is 15 amino acids. The sample comprised PBMCs or T cells enriched from blood (not recorded which). The clonotype originates from a man younger than 40 who had recovered from COVID-19. The chain is built from TRBV19 and TRBJ2-2; 8 nucleotides align to TRBD2. The CDR3 DNA reads as TGTGCCAGTAGCACAACTAGCGGGAACACCGGGGAGCTGTTTTTT. Amino acids: CASSTTSGNTGELFF. Full variable domain (remainder filled in from reference TRBV19 and TRBJ2-2): DGGITQSPKYLFRKEGQNVTLSCEQNLNHDAMYWYRQDPGQGLRLIYYSQIVNDFQKGDIAEGYSVSREKKESFPLTVTSAQKNPTAFYLCASSTTSGNTGELFFGEGSRLTVL.